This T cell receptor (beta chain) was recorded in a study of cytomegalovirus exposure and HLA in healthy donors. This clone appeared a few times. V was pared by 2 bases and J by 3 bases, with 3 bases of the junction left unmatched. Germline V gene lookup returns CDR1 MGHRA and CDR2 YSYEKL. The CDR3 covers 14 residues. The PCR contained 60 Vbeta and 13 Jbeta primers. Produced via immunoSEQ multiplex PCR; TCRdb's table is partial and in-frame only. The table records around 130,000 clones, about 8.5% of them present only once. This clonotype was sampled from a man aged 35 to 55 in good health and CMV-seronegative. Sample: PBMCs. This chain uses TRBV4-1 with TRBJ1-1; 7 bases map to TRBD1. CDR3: CASSQRQGHTEAFF. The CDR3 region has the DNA TGCGCCAGCAGCCAAAGACAGGGCCACACTGAAGCTTTCTTT.